These 2 T cell receptor delta chains share one sample of origin, sequenced in a study of γδ T cells in repeated Plasmodium falciparum infection. TCRdb reanalysed the multiplex PCR reads with CATT. This sample yields more than 70,000 delta-chain clones, of which approximately 1% are seen a single time; just under 10% belongs to the top ten. Flow sorting of PBMC yielded separate Vgamma9/Vdelta2+ and Vdelta2-negative gammadelta T cell populations for bulk repertoire analysis. The source material was gamma-delta T cells from blood. All receptors derive from a pool of human donors (malaria-infected and uninfected, not separated).

About this clone: TCRdb has a much larger clone's protein, which differs at residue 18 from the translation of this DNA, likely because of a read error; what is shown is the protein translated from the DNA. The J gene was not called, though the V gene is TRDV1; whether TRDD3, the table's D call, matches the DNA was not checked. The germline V gene has CDR1 TSWWSYY and CDR2 QGS. The CDR3 sequence is 19 residues long. This chain's CDR3 is CALGLLPFNLGDNIDKLTF. The DNA of the CDR3 is TGTGCTCTTGGGCTCCTTCCTTTTAACCTGGGGGATAATATCGATAAACTCACCTTT.

Concerning this clone itself: TCRdb lists the protein of a much larger clone for this DNA, which differs at residue 7, so this is likely a read error; the protein given here is translated from the DNA itself. The rearrangement links TRDV1 to TRDJ1, with TRDD3 identical over 10 bases. The CDR3 has 17 residues. After removal of 2 bases from V and 10 bases from J, the junction contained 16 bases not matched to a gene. Looked up from germline, CDR1 is TSWWSYY and CDR2 is QGS. The CDR3 nucleotides read TGTGCTCTTGGGGAATGGATAAAAGGTGGGGGATACCCTGGACTCATCTTT. This encodes CALGEWIKGGGYPGLIF.